These T cell receptor beta chains were read from a single sample in a study of cytomegalovirus exposure and HLA in healthy donors. Libraries were prepared by immunoSEQ multiplex PCR; TCRdb keeps only in-frame clonotypes and omits some of them. Among about 260,000 clones, around 91% were seen once, and the ten largest hold 3.1%. Sequenced: PBMCs. The source is a young woman in good health and CMV-seronegative. CDR3s include the opening cysteine and the closing phenylalanine or tryptophan.

V gene	J gene	CDR3 protein
TRBV28	TRBJ2-7	CASSFLYEQYF
TRBV9	TRBJ2-7	CASSSGQRTYEQYF
TRBV27	TRBJ2-7	CASSLSGSYEQYF
TRBV27	TRBJ2-7	CASSFPPAGVMYEQYF
TRBV6-5	TRBJ2-7	CASSYSILAGIQEQYF
TRBV6-6	TRBJ2-7	CASSFTGGQYF
TRBV18	TRBJ2-1	CASSPKGGTGGLYEQFF
TRBV4-3	TRBJ2-2	CASSQEAAGTGELFF
TRBV28	TRBJ2-7	CASSFRGQGVGEQYF
TRBV7-9	TRBJ2-3	CASTGGTDTQYF
TRBV11-2	TRBJ2-7	CASSLGRYEQYF
TRBV9	TRBJ2-7	CASSVGAAPDYEQYF
TRBV5-1	TRBJ2-1	CASSLGVLAGLNEQFF
TRBV6-5	TRBJ2-7	CASSYRDARGEQYF
TRBV5-6	TRBJ1-4	CASSPDRGRVGEKLFF
TRBV7-9	TRBJ2-2	CASSRGLAGAGGELFF
TRBV28	TRBJ2-5	CASSFTGGETQYF
TRBV25-1	TRBJ1-3	CASGPGSGTDGNTIYF
TRBV7-7	TRBJ2-5	CASSLGVGQQETQYF
TRBV9	TRBJ1-2	CASSVAGSDGYTF
TRBV7-2	TRBJ2-1	CASSLAYSGVSYNEQFF
TRBV7-3	TRBJ2-7	CASSFSLGYEQYF
TRBV19	TRBJ2-1	CASSAPSKGDNEQFF
TRBV5-4	TRBJ2-3	CASSETGVGDTQYF
TRBV13	TRBJ1-5	CASSFGQGSNQPQHF
TRBV11-2	TRBJ2-7	CASSLPGQPNSYEQYF
TRBV19	TRBJ2-7	CASSMAGASYEQYF
TRBV5-1	TRBJ2-2	CASIRGVGNTGELFF
TRBV4-1	TRBJ2-3	CASSQVIPSTDTQYF
TRBV6-6	TRBJ2-7	CASSYALYEQYF
TRBV28	TRBJ1-2	CASSSGQGRGYTF
TRBV5-4	TRBJ2-1	CASSLGSGPDNEQFF
TRBV7-3	TRBJ2-3	CASSSGGVPDTQYF
TRBV4-1	TRBJ1-1	CASSQDGTFTEAFF
TRBV5-4	TRBJ2-5	CASSMTGGRETQYF
TRBV30	TRBJ2-2	CAWSPSRGPPNTGELFF
TRBV28	TRBJ2-7	CASSSPGLAAYEQYF
TRBV6-5	TRBJ2-7	CASSQDTLSNYEQYF
TRBV25-1	TRBJ2-5	CASSVGSDLEETQYF
TRBV2	TRBJ2-3	CASSESAGADTQYF
TRBV27	TRBJ2-1	CASSFAGPYNEQFF
TRBV9	TRBJ2-2	CASSPGQVTGELFF
TRBV7-9	TRBJ1-1	CASSLIGTGRMNTEAFF
TRBV7-3	TRBJ2-1	CASSLMLGGNNEQFF
TRBV5-1	TRBJ1-2	CASSLVGAGEGYTF
TRBV9	TRBJ2-7	CASSPRTHSYEQYF
TRBV29-1	TRBJ1-4	CSVRRTGLSEKLFF
TRBV4-2	TRBJ2-7	CASSQDGQSYEQYF
TRBV9	TRBJ2-3	CASSVVGADTQYF
TRBV11-3	TRBJ2-6	CASSKGGQEVAFPGANVLTF
TRBV19	TRBJ2-2	CASSKTGNTGELFF
TRBV6-6	TRBJ2-7	CASSRDTGYEQYF
TRBV4-3	TRBJ2-3	CASSQDYNTDTQYF
TRBV2	TRBJ2-2	CAWGERGSNTGELFF
TRBV27	TRBJ2-1	CASSLTGQGLGEQFF
TRBV27	TRBJ2-7	CASSSPGYSYEQYF
TRBV6-1	TRBJ2-7	CASGPGTGARYEQYF
TRBV7-9	TRBJ2-2	CASIARQGGSVDTGELFF
TRBV9	TRBJ1-2	CASSANSEGRDYGYTF
TRBV6-6	TRBJ2-2	CASSYEGAHTGELFF